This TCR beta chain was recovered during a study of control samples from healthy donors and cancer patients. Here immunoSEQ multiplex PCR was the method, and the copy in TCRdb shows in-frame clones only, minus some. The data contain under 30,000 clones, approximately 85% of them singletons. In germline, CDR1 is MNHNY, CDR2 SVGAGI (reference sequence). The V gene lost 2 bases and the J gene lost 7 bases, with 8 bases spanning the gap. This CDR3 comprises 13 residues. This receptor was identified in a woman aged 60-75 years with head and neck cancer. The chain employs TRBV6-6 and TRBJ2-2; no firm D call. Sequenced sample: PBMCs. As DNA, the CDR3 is TGTGCCAGCAGTTACCGTGAGAACGGGGAGCTGTTTTTT. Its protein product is CASSYRENGELFF.